This T cell receptor (beta chain) was captured in a study of blood T cell repertoires in COVID-19. Produced via immunoSEQ multiplex PCR; TCRdb's table is partial and in-frame only. The profile covers about 270,000 clones, with around 86% appearing a single time and about 2.9% taken by the ten largest. The germline V gene encodes CDR1 LNHDA and CDR2 SQIVND (reference sequence). The ends were cut back, 5 bases at V and 7 bases at J, with 15 bases in the middle. This CDR3 region has 15 residues. The chain employs TRBV19 and TRBJ1-6; D is ambiguous. Sequences were obtained from peripheral blood. This TCR was sampled from a woman aged 55-75 years with active or convalescent COVID-19. CDR3 sequence: CASSRAGLPNSPLHF. Here the CDR3 DNA reads TGTGCCAGTAGTCGCGCCGGACTCCCAAATTCACCCCTCCACTTT.